This record concerns one T cell receptor beta chain sequence. Its antigen is unknown. No base quality values were provided; no much bigger clone lies one nucleotide off. To estimate absolute template abundance from read counts, synthetic TCR analog templates were spiked into each PCR. TCRbeta CDR3 regions were amplified from genomic DNA with bias-controlled V and J gene primers using the immunoSEQ assay. Sequencing of rearranged TCRbeta segments was performed at approximately 20X coverage. Concerning the study's data processing: Sequencing errors were corrected by clustering, and CDR3s were annotated against IMGT so that V, D and J genes could be assigned. Downstream analyses used only productive TCRbeta rearrangements and left out out-of-frame or stop-codon sequences. Clonality was calculated as one minus the Shannon entropy normalized by the log of the number of unique productive sequences. Fisher's exact test with Benjamini-Hochberg correction, at a threshold of adjusted p below 0.01, was used to find clones that differed between time points or between blood and tumor. This immuneACCESS table, as held by TCRdb, lists in-frame sequences with V and J called but not all clones. Of the missing ones, under half trace to an unresolved V gene in checked studies; the others have no known cause. That table gives V, J and clone size, and the DNA gave D and trimming. The sample data list roughly 47,000 clones, and 79% of these were observed just once. Roughly a tenth of the sample is in the top ten clones.

The data stem from a study of PD-L1 blockade in urothelial cancer (TCRdb year 2017). With regard to the full study: Every patient began therapy in about 2014 and was given atezolizumab 1,200 mg intravenously every 3 weeks. About 90% of the roughly 30 patients were identified as males with urothelial cancer of bladder origin, and a prior smoking history was reported by 18 of 29 patients. Patients had an ECOG performance status of 0 or 1 and had received between 0 and 3 prior chemotherapy regimens. Blood samples were analyzed at 3 weeks after treatment start (second dose) and at 6 weeks after treatment start. A median of roughly 140,000 T cells and fewer than 85,000 unique TCRs was obtained from blood samples, and a median clonality of approximately 0.086 was observed. An exploratory multi-omic analysis was conducted of the somatic, immune and clinical correlates of response to PD-L1 blockade with atezolizumab in urothelial cancer. Pretreatment tumor samples and matched peripheral blood, collected serially before and after atezolizumab treatment, underwent TCR sequencing. Durable clinical benefit was defined as progression-free survival longer than 6 months, and TCR features were also tested against progression-free and overall survival. In the same patients who had TCR sequencing, pretreatment tumors also underwent whole exome sequencing and RNA sequencing. About 10 patients achieved durable clinical benefit and roughly 20 did not. Pretreatment blood TCR-seq was available for about 27 patients, at least one posttreatment blood collection was obtained for around 25 patients, and tumor TCR-seq was available for around 25 patients. The full study reports these points: Because the sample size was small (n ≈ 29) and many of the analyses were exploratory, the results are meant to be hypothesis-generating. Patients with durable benefit showed greater expansion of tumor-associated TCR clones in peripheral blood 3 weeks after starting treatment (n ≈ 22, p = 0.022). A pretreatment peripheral blood TCR clonality below the median was linked to improved progression-free and overall survival.

Per the publication, the time point label means: pretreatment peripheral blood. The cohort included 25 to 30 patients with locally advanced or metastatic urothelial carcinoma who were treated at Memorial Sloan Kettering on a trial protocol. Peripheral blood mononuclear cells were collected pretreatment and during treatment, with between 1 and 8 total time points per patient. The Qiagen DNeasy Blood extraction kit was used to purify genomic DNA from total PBMCs and tumor samples. PBMCs were collected pretreatment and during treatment and were isolated and stored as previously described. The material sequenced was PBMCs, taken around atezolizumab (anti-PD-L1) treatment. This TCR derives from a man between 65 and 85 years old with urothelial cancer.

DNA sequence: TGTGCCTGGGGAAAAGGCGGGAGGGGGCAAGAGACCCAGTACTTC. The encoded protein is CAWGKGGRGQETQYF. The chain is assembled from TRBV30 and TRBJ2-5; 9 central nucleotides agree with TRBD2. From the cysteine through the phenylalanine, the CDR3 covers 15 amino acids. Of all the DNA, just the CDR3 is kept, 45 bases in frame from base 1. V is trimmed back by 5 bases and J by 2 bases, and the junction contains 9 bases that no gene match accounts for. The germline V gene (reference sequence) supplies CDR1 GTSNPN and CDR2 SVGIG.